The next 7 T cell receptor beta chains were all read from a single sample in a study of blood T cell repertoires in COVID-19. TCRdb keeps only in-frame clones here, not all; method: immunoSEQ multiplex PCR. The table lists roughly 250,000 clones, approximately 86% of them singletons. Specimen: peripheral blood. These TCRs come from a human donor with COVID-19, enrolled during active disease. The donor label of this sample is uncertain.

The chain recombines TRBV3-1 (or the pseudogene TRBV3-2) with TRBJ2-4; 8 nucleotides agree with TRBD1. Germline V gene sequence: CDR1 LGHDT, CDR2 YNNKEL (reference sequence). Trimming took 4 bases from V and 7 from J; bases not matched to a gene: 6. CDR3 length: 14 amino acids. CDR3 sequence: CASSRLTGANIQYF. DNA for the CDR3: TGTGCCAGCAGCCGACTGACAGGGGCTAACATTCAGTACTTC.

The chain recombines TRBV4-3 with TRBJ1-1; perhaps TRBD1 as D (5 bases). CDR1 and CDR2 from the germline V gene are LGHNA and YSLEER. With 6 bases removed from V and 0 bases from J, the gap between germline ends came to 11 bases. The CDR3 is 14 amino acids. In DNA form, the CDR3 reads TGCGCCAGCAGAGAAGGGGTCATGAACACTGAAGCTTTCTTT. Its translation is CASREGVMNTEAFF.

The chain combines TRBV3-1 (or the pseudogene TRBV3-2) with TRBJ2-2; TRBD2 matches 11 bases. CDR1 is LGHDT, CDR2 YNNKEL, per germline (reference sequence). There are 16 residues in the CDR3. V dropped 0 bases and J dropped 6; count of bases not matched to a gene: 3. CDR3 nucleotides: TGTGCCAGCAGCCAAGACCTAGCGGGAGGTCCCGGGGAGCTGTTTTTT. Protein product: CASSQDLAGGPGELFF.

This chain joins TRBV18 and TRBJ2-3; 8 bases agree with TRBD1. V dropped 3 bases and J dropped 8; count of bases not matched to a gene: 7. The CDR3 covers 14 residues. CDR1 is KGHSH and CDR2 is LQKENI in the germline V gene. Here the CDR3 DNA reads TGTGCCAGCTCACCGCAACAGGGGGAAGGTACGCAGTATTTT. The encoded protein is CASSPQQGEGTQYF.

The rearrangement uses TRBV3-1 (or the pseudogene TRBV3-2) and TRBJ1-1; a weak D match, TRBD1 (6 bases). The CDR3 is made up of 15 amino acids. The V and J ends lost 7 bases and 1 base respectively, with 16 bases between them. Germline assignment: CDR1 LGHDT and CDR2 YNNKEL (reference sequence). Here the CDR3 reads CASTHPGQKNTEAFF. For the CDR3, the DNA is TGTGCCAGCACCCACCCGGGACAAAAGAACACTGAAGCTTTCTTT.

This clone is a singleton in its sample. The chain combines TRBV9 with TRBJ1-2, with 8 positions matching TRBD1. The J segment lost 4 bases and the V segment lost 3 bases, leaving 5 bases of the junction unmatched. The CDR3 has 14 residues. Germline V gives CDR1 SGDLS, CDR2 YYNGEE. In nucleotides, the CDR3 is TGTGCCAGCAGCGCGACAGGGGACGTCTATGGCTACACCTTC. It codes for CASSATGDVYGYTF.

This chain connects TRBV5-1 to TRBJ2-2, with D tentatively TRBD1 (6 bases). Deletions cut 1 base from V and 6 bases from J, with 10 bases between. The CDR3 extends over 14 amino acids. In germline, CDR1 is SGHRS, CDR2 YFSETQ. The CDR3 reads CASSLLGAPGELFF. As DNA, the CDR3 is TGCGCCAGCAGCTTGCTGGGGGCCCCCGGGGAGCTGTTTTTT.